This TCR beta chain was documented in a study of cytomegalovirus exposure and HLA in healthy donors (dated by TCRdb to 2017 to 2019). A note on the overall study: In an earlier analysis of approximately 640 of the donors, 250 to 300 Gb of sequence data and 90 million to 120 million unique TCR beta sequences from about 190 million T cells were reported. Approximately 300 gigabases of sequencing data and about 92 million unique TCR sequences made up an early release that covered over 550 HLA-typed donors. Of the approximately 370 genotyped donors, approximately 81% were placed in the genetic ancestry cluster associated with self-reported Caucasian donors. The study aimed to test whether cataloging public T cell receptors could reveal signatures of past pathogen exposure. The study used immunosequencing to profile the T cell repertoires of 600 to 850 subjects and linked those repertoires to cytomegalovirus serostatus. In addition to the first cohort of about 650 subjects, a separate validation cohort of approximately 130 different subjects was used. High-throughput TCR immunosequencing, statistical association of individual TCRs with disease status, and machine learning were combined to predict cytomegalovirus infection status. A later analysis re-analyzed previously published TCR beta repertoires from hundreds of donors and added high-resolution HLA genotyping to study TCR occurrence patterns. The later analysis used no new phenotypic data to find candidate immune exposures, relying instead on TCR beta sequences and their occurrence across donors. To decide whether each TCR beta V gene segment behaved as functional or pseudogenic, an earlier analysis of several hundred of the donors relied on high-throughput TCR beta sequencing. Donor age, sex, ethnicity and CMV serostatus were compiled alongside the repertoire data. In a later genetic analysis, genome-wide SNP genotypes for 398 of the 666 donors were used, and that subset was treated as a discovery cohort. All discovery cohort repertoires had been generated on a single sequencing platform. HLA typing included class I and class II loci at four-digit resolution. Typing coverage varied by locus: roughly 629-630 donors for A, B, C, DRB1 and DQB1; roughly 520 for DQA1; nearly 610 for DPA1; fewer than 480 for DPB1. Because of strong linkage in the cohort, roughly 5 DR-DQ haplotypes were treated as single units for association and clustering. On average, about 200,000 unique TCR beta nucleotide sequences were sequenced per donor among about 400 genotyped donors of the cohort, with 15% to 20% of those sequences being non-productive.

The method was the immunoSEQ multiplex PCR assay. For the multiplex PCR, a mixture combining 60 forward primers for TCR Vbeta segments and 13 reverse primers for TCR Jbeta segments was used. The CDR3 region of rearranged TCR beta genes was amplified from genomic DNA by a multiplex PCR assay. The amplified TCR beta libraries were sequenced on the Illumina HiSeq System as 87-base-pair reads. Turning to the authors' computational methods: In a later analysis, approximately 74 million unique TCR beta chains were counted across the approximately 620 repertoires, and approximately 11 million of these chains were shared by at least two donors. Raw reads were error-corrected and collapsed into unique sequences with a nearest-neighbor algorithm that merged closely related sequences to remove PCR and sequencing errors. To assign V, D and J gene segments, CDR3 sequences were aligned to IMGT reference sequences. For a sequence to be retained, a match of at least six nucleotides was required to both a V gene segment and a J gene segment. Rearrangements were called productive when the CDR3 lacked stop codons and stayed in frame with V and J; all others were non-productive. Following IMGT convention, CDR3 was defined as the stretch from the second conserved V-encoded cysteine to the conserved J-encoded phenylalanine. In an earlier analysis of more than 550 of the donors, sequences lacking an unambiguous match to a single V gene segment were excluded. In an earlier analysis of 587 of the donors, a V segment was called functional when productive rearrangements were above 56.7%, and segregating when the standard deviation between donors exceeded 5%. A statistical classification framework was developed to diagnose cytomegalovirus status using the catalog of TCR beta chain sequences. In a later analysis, V and J genes were assigned by comparing TCR nucleotide sequences against IMGT/GENE-DB human TR gene sequences. In a later analysis, CDR3 sequences and most-parsimonious VDJ recombination scenarios were assigned using the TCRdist pipeline. In a later analysis, every TCR beta chain was defined by the combination of its CDR3 amino acid sequence and its V-gene family, and reads without a unique V-gene family were dropped. In a later analysis, approximately 640 highly shared, low-generation-probability nucleotide sequences were removed to address suspected cross-contamination and a sequencing artifact. A later analysis calculated a clonal expansion index for each public chain from normalized within-repertoire ranks of inferred template counts. Generation probabilities in a later analysis came from a VDJ recombination model fitted to out-of-frame rearrangements, and those results were checked against IGoR. In a later analysis, hypergeometric tests were used to score TCR-TCR, TCR-HLA and TCR-CMV co-occurrence, with a repertoire-size bias correction applied to TCR pairs. False discovery rates were estimated in a later analysis by permuting HLA or CMV assignments 20 times. In a later analysis, co-occurring TCRs were grouped using DBSCAN, with TCRdist sequence similarity added in when clustering inside HLA-allele-positive subsets. Co-occurrence clustering excluded repertoires with fewer than 30,000 or more than 120,000 public chains, plus five with anomalous nucleotide sharing. TCRdb limited this immuneACCESS table to in-frame rearrangements with V and J called. A share of clones is missing; checked studies link under half to unresolved V genes, and the rest is unexplained. The V and J calls and clone size are taken from that table; D and trimming were inferred from the DNA. This sample holds roughly 180,000 clones; roughly 80% were observed only once. The top ten hold 0.77% of the sample.

The cohort consisted of 600 to 700 healthy bone marrow donors. At the time of sampling, all cohort members were nominally healthy, though unrecorded immune exposures were likely present. The donor tested CMV seronegative, placing the donor among the 350 or so seronegative members of the cohort. A peripheral blood sample was collected from each donor, and TCR beta sequencing was performed on peripheral blood mononuclear cells. The Qiagen DNeasy Blood Extraction Kit was used to extract genomic DNA from the blood cell samples. Points the paper makes about the study in general: In a later analysis, TCR association rates were found to vary across HLA loci, with the most associated TCRs seen for DRB1 alleles and the fewest for HLA-C alleles. A group of highly shared sequence variants was considered likely to be a technical artifact of the sequencing pipeline. Across donors, most TCR sequences were observed very rarely, whereas some public TCRs were present in many individuals. A further reported finding was that TCR beta sequences accurately predicted the HLA-A and HLA-B alleles for most subjects in the first cohort. Because HLA typing was missing for some donors at each locus, association tests included only the typed subset. Correlated functional status among segregating V segments might be attributable to linkage disequilibrium, but an unknown experimental factor could not be ruled out. In vitro tests confirmed that a few of the cytomegalovirus-associated TCR beta chains recognize cytomegalovirus antigens. A later analysis found that HLA-associated TCR beta chains were more clonally expanded and had lower generation probabilities than equally common non-associated chains. For the cohort, immune exposure information was limited to CMV serostatus. According to the authors, the approach could potentially be generalized to other disease states and immunological phenotypes. Because counts were too low, roughly 16 rarely observed V segments, including chromosome 9 orphons, were left out of the earlier analysis of 500 to 650 of the donors. In this cohort, only TCR beta chains were sequenced, and detectable features were limited by the absence of alpha or paired-chain data. The classifier was reported to diagnose cytomegalovirus status with high specificity and sensitivity in both the original cohort and the validation cohort. A later analysis found that most CMV-associated TCR beta chains appeared HLA-restricted, with HLA associations seemingly driven largely by CMV exposure. A later analysis reported that several top co-occurrence clusters appeared linked to parvovirus B19, influenza, CMV and Epstein-Barr virus. According to a later genetic analysis, donors in an Asian-associated ancestry cluster had fewer N-insertions in productive TCRs than the approximately 630-donor mean. A later genetic analysis associated a missense DCLRE1C variant with V-gene and J-gene trimming of TCR beta chains, and an independent cohort replicated the association. The study gave a list of about 150 TCR beta chains associated with cytomegalovirus. An earlier analysis of approximately 500 of the donors showed that most TCR beta V segments appeared in productive rearrangements either about 87% or about 30% of the time, which broadly matched IMGT annotations. Roughly uniform sequencing depth across donors was assumed in presence/absence analyses, although this assumption may not hold. In a later analysis, some 18,000 TCR beta sequences were associated with specific HLA alleles at a false discovery rate of 0.05. The 87-base-pair reads could not distinguish some IMGT-functional V segments, including TRBV6-2 and TRBV6-3, so those segments were excluded. When HLA alleles, especially DR and DQ, strongly co-occurred, TCR associations were difficult to assign to individual alleles.

As for this clone: The antigen this receptor binds is unknown. No base quality information exists; no much larger clone differs at one position.

V gives up 3 bases and J gives up 3 bases, and the segment between their germline ends measures 6 bases. The cysteine opens and the phenylalanine closes a CDR3 of 13 amino acids. Only the CDR3 DNA stays, 39 bases, in frame from base 1. CDR1 and CDR2, per the germline V gene, are MNHNS and SASEGT. The sequenced sample was PBMCs. The sequence links TRBV6-1 to TRBJ1-5; the D gene is not confidently resolved. This clonotype was obtained from a woman between 18 and 30 years old in good health and CMV-seronegative. The DNA sequence follows: TGTGCCAGCAGTGACAGTGACAATCAGCCCCAGCATTTT. Its protein reads: CASSDSDNQPQHF.